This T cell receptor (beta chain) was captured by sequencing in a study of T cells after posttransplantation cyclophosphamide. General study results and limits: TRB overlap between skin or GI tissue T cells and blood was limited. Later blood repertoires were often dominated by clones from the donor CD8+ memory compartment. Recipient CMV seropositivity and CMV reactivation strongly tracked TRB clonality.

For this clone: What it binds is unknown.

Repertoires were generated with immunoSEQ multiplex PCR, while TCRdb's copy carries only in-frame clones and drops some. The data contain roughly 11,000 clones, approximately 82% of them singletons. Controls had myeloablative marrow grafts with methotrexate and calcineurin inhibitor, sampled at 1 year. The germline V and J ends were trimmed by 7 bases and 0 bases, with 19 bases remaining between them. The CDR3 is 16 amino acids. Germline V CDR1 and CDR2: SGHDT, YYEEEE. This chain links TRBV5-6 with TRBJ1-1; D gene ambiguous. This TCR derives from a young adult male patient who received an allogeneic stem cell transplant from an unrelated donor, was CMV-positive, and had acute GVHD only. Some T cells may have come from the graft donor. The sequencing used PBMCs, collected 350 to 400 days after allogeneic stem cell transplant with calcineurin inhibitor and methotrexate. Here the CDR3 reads CASRGGSSSMNTEAFF. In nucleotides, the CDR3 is TGTGCCAGCCGAGGAGGCAGCAGTTCCATGAACACTGAAGCTTTCTTT.